These 21 T cell receptor beta chains came from one sample sequenced in a study of Ad26.COV2.S vaccination and SARS-CoV-2 variants. The data were produced by immunoSEQ multiplex PCR, yet TCRdb's version contains in-frame clones alone and is incomplete. Here the sample spans about half a million clones, about 88% being singletons. The treatment denotes: 15 to 20 received Ad26.COV2.S at low or high dose, single or two shots; about five received placebo; per-sample allocation not given. Repertoires come from day 63 after the first vaccine or placebo injection. The starting material was peripheral blood, obtained in a trial of Ad26.COV2.S vaccine versus placebo. The receptor source for this set is a person between 18 and 65 years old who received the Ad26.COV2.S COVID-19 vaccine or a placebo.

CDR3 DNA: TGTGCCAGCAGCCAAGACCCGGGACAGGTCAATGAGCAGTTCTTC. Encoded protein: CASSQDPGQVNEQFF. This chain joins TRBV3-1 (or the pseudogene TRBV3-2) and TRBJ2-1; 8 bases match TRBD1. Germline V gene sequence: CDR1 LGHDT, CDR2 YNNKEL (reference sequence). The ends lost 0 bases at V and 6 bases at J; junction bases unmatched: 4. There are 15 residues in the CDR3.

The V call is TRBV24-1, the J call TRBJ1-5; D may be TRBD1 (5 bases). The length of the CDR3 is 14 residues. V gave up 5 bases and J gave up 1 base, with 8 bases separating them. The germline V gene has CDR1 KGHDR and CDR2 SFDVKD. The CDR3 DNA reads TGTGCCACCAGTGGGGGACCCAGCAATCAGCCCCAGCATTTT. Its translation is CATSGGPSNQPQHF.

The chain couples TRBV5-4 to TRBJ2-6, with 12 bases aligning to TRBD1. Per germline, CDR1 SGHNT and CDR2 YYREEE (reference sequence). Trimming removed 5 bases from V and 4 bases from J; junction bases left unmatched: 7. The CDR3 spans 17 residues. The CDR3 sequence is CASSSGQGARGANVLTF. The CDR3 bases are TGTGCCAGCAGTTCGGGACAGGGGGCGAGAGGGGCCAACGTCCTGACTTTC. The variable domain in full, completed from reference TRBV5-4 and TRBJ2-6, reads ETGVTQSPTHLIKTRGQQVTLRCSSQSGHNTVSWYQQALGQGPQFIFQYYREEENGRGNFPPRFSGLQFPNYSSELNVNALELDDSALYLCASSSGQGARGANVLTFGAGSRLTVL.

The chain combines TRBV6-6 with TRBJ2-7; D gene ambiguous. The CDR3 is 17 amino acids. V was clipped by 5 bases and J by 2 bases, with 22 bases between them. Germline V gene lookup returns CDR1 MNHNY and CDR2 SVGAGI (reference sequence). The CDR3 loop reads CASSRMMSGPKTYEQYF. CDR3 in DNA: TGTGCCAGCAGTCGTATGATGTCAGGTCCGAAAACCTACGAGCAGTACTTC.

The V gene is TRBV9, the J gene TRBJ1-2; weak D call: TRBD1 (5 bases). CDR1 is SGDLS and CDR2 is YYNGEE in the germline V gene. The CDR3 runs to 16 residues. Trimming pared 4 bases from V and 5 bases from J, leaving 21 bases between. CDR3 nucleotide sequence: TGTGCCAGCAGCACACACCCCCGGCGGGGGACGTATGGCTACACCTTC. Translated: CASSTHPRRGTYGYTF. The variable domain in full, completed from reference TRBV9 and TRBJ1-2, reads DSGVTQTPKHLITATGQRVTLRCSPRSGDLSVYWYQQSLDQGLQFLIQYYNGEERAKGNILERFSAQQFPDLHSELNLSSLELGDSALYFCASSTHPRRGTYGYTFGSGTRLTVV.

With respect to this clone: Other DNA sequences from this sample encode an identical CDR3 as well. J is TRBJ1-1 and V is TRBV18; D is ambiguous. With 3 bases removed from V and 1 base from J, the gap between germline ends came to 6 bases. The CDR3 sequence is 13 residues long. Germline CDR1 KGHSH, CDR2 LQKENI. Here the CDR3 reads CASSPGGNTEAFF. CDR3 bases: TGTGCCAGCTCACCTGGTGGGAACACTGAAGCTTTCTTT.

This chain connects TRBV27 to TRBJ1-1; D call uncertain. From germline, CDR1 is MNHEY and CDR2 SMNVEV (reference sequence). CDR3 length: 15 residues. V lost 3 bases, J lost 0 bases, and 11 bases lay in between. The chain's CDR3 is CASSFLGRVNTEAFF. In DNA form, the CDR3 reads TGTGCCAGCAGTTTTTTGGGTAGGGTGAACACTGAAGCTTTCTTT.

The chain carries TRBV9 and TRBJ2-6, with 7 bases aligning to TRBD1. V shed 0 bases, J shed 0 bases, and the junction held 12 bases outside the gene matches. The length of the CDR3 is 20 residues. From germline, CDR1 is SGDLS and CDR2 YYNGEE. In nucleotides, the CDR3 is TGTGCCAGCAGCGTAGAGCACCCCAGGACAGGAAACTCTGGGGCCAACGTCCTGACTTTC. This translates into CASSVEHPRTGNSGANVLTF.

The chain carries TRBV3-1 (or the pseudogene TRBV3-2) and TRBJ1-2; 8 positions match TRBD1. This CDR3 has 13 amino acids. The ends lost 4 bases at V and 8 bases at J; junction bases unmatched: 6. Germline CDR1 and CDR2: LGHDT and YNNKEL (reference sequence). The CDR3 sequence: CASSPRTGLGYTF. CDR3 bases: TGTGCCAGCAGCCCACGGACAGGGTTGGGCTACACCTTC.

The chain has TRBV6-5 and TRBJ1-5; 7 nucleotides line up with TRBD1. With 4 bases clipped from V and 2 bases from J, the junction kept 5 bases outside the gene matches. CDR1 and CDR2 (germline): MNHEY, SVGAGI. This CDR3 has 15 residues. Written as DNA, the CDR3 is TGTGCCAGCAGTTCCGACAGGGCTGGCAATCAGCCCCAGCATTTT. Translation: CASSSDRAGNQPQHF.

V and J are TRBV2 and TRBJ1-6, with D tentatively TRBD1 (6 bases). Trimming removed 3 bases from V and 0 bases from J, with 15 bases in between. The germline V gene encodes CDR1 SNHLY and CDR2 FYNNEI. The CDR3 extends over 18 amino acids. CDR3 loop: CASSDTGIKSSYNSPLHF. The DNA of the CDR3 is TGTGCCAGCAGTGATACAGGGATTAAGAGCTCCTATAATTCACCCCTCCACTTT.

This clone was detected only once. V is TRBV15 and J is TRBJ1-1; possible D gene TRBD1, 5 bases. The germline gives CDR1 LNHNV, CDR2 YYDKDF (reference sequence). This CDR3 has 17 residues. The V end was cut by 0 bases, the J end by 3 bases, with 17 bases between. CDR3 DNA: TGTGCCACCAGCAGAGATCTCGGGGCCTGGGTGTACACTGAAGCTTTCTTT. It yields the protein CATSRDLGAWVYTEAFF.

J is TRBJ2-1 and V is TRBV4-1; 10 bases align to TRBD2. Germline assignment: CDR1 MGHRA and CDR2 YSYEKL. The CDR3 is made up of 17 amino acids. V lost 1 base to trimming and J lost 7 bases; unmatched junction nucleotides: 10. CDR3 in amino acids: CASSQGRASGSRNEQFF. The CDR3 DNA follows: TGCGCCAGCAGCCAAGGGCGGGCTAGCGGGAGTAGGAATGAGCAGTTCTTC.

The rearrangement links TRBV4-2 to TRBJ1-6, with 8 bases lining up with TRBD1. This CDR3 spans 18 amino acids. Germline assignment: CDR1 LGHNA and CDR2 YNFKEQ. Trimming removed 4 bases from V and 10 bases from J; junction bases left unmatched: 18. CDR3 bases: TGTGCCAGCAGCCCAGTTCCCAGCCGGACAGGGATTGGGTCACCCCTCCACTTT. Protein: CASSPVPSRTGIGSPLHF.

The chain couples TRBV29-1 to TRBJ1-2, with D hard to call. Germline V gene sequence: CDR1 SQVTM, CDR2 ANQGSEA. V lost 6 bases and J 5 bases, leaving 16 bases between the germline ends. The CDR3 runs 13 residues. CDR3: CSVKGGIVYGYTF. The CDR3 coding sequence is TGCAGCGTCAAGGGTGGAATCGTTTATGGCTACACCTTC.

This chain links TRBV9 with TRBJ1-2; D is unclear. Germline V CDR1 and CDR2: SGDLS, YYNGEE. Trimming shortened V by 0 bases and J by 2 bases, and 8 bases separated the two germline ends. The CDR3 contains 14 residues. Here the CDR3 reads CASSVGDINYGYTF. CDR3 coding DNA: TGTGCCAGCAGCGTAGGAGACATCAACTATGGCTACACCTTC.

The J gene is TRBJ1-5, the V gene TRBV11-2, with a tentative D call TRBD1 (6 bases). The CDR3 sequence is 15 residues long. Trimming stripped 1 base from V and 2 bases from J, with 9 bases between. Germline V gene data show CDR1 as SGHAT and CDR2 as FQNNGV. The CDR3 here is CASSLGAGGNQPQHF. CDR3 sequence (DNA): TGTGCCAGCAGCTTAGGGGCAGGGGGCAATCAGCCCCAGCATTTT.

This clone showed up just once. The chain carries TRBV24-1 and TRBJ2-2; the match to TRBD2 covers 13 bases. The germline V gene has CDR1 KGHDR and CDR2 SFDVKD. The CDR3 loop spans 16 amino acids. Losses at the gene ends were 4 bases for V and 6 bases for J; bases not matched to a gene: 4. CDR3 loop: CATSDTGLAGSGELFF. CDR3 DNA sequence: TGTGCCACCAGTGACACGGGACTAGCGGGATCCGGGGAGCTGTTTTTT.

The chain joins TRBV24-1 to TRBJ2-3, with 7 positions matching TRBD2. This CDR3 spans 15 amino acids. Germline CDR1 and CDR2: KGHDR and SFDVKD. V trimming: 5 bases; J trimming: 3 bases; junction bases outside the gene matches: 7. The CDR3 is CATSGWGGTTDTQYF. CDR3 nucleotides: TGTGCCACCAGTGGGTGGGGGGGAACGACAGATACGCAGTATTTT.

The V call is TRBV5-1, the J call TRBJ2-3; TRBD2 agrees at 10 bases. The length of the CDR3 is 16 residues. From germline, CDR1 is SGHRS and CDR2 YFSETQ. The V and J ends lost 4 bases and 1 base, in that order; junction bases with no gene match: 6. Here the CDR3 DNA reads TGCGCCAGCAGCCCAGCCGGGACTAGCGGCACAGATACGCAGTATTTT. This encodes CASSPAGTSGTDTQYF.

The chain uses TRBV10-2 and TRBJ2-1, with D hard to call. The ends were cut back, 6 bases at V and 4 bases at J, with 1 base in the middle. The CDR3 is 10 amino acids. Looked up from germline, CDR1 is WSHSY and CDR2 is SAAADI. CDR3 nucleotide sequence: TGCGCCAGCAGGTACAATGAGCAGTTCTTC. It specifies CASRYNEQFF.